This is a list of T cell receptor beta chains from one sample in a study of blood T cell repertoires in COVID-19. Clones were sequenced by immunoSEQ multiplex PCR, and TCRdb holds only the in-frame ones, with some missing. The repertoire consists of 70,000 or so clones, with approximately 80% occurring once and the leading ten covering around 14%. The sequenced sample was peripheral blood. Receptor source: a man aged 55 to 70 with COVID-19, enrolled during active disease. The CDR3 runs from the conserved cysteine through the conserved F or W. Where a row states a size, it is once, few, many or the class of an expanded clone; other rows omit it.

j_call | clone_size | v_call | cdr3_aa
TRBJ2-3 | few | TRBV5-5 | CASSATAGGADTQYF
TRBJ1-3 | - | TRBV7-2 | CASSAATSGNTIYF
TRBJ2-3 | - | TRBV11-3 | CASSPIAGSSRDTQYF
TRBJ2-3 | - | TRBV10-3 | CAISVPSRGDTQYF
TRBJ1-2 | - | TRBV30 | CAWSSGTAYGYTF
TRBJ2-7 | - | TRBV11-2 | CASRRVREPSYEQYF
TRBJ2-1 | - | TRBV7-6 | CASSLLIGGGNEQFF
TRBJ2-2 | - | TRBV28 | CASNGHGELFF
TRBJ2-7 | - | TRBV9 | CASSVDGRAYEQYF
TRBJ1-5 | - | TRBV7-2 | CASSAGSQPQHF
TRBJ2-7 | - | TRBV2 | CASSTGTVIDEQYF
TRBJ1-5 | - | TRBV18 | CASSLTPLTHNQPQHF
TRBJ2-1 | - | TRBV28 | CASRKDRGPYNEQFF
TRBJ2-4 | - | TRBV5-1 | CASSPGEGNIQYF
TRBJ2-3 | once | TRBV19 | CASSPDRGLDTQYF
TRBJ2-1 | - | TRBV5-1 | CASSSGGTSSYNEQFF
TRBJ1-1 | - | TRBV5-1 | CASSLEGGNTEAFF
TRBJ2-7 | - | TRBV6-1 | CASSELYEQYF
TRBJ2-5 | - | TRBV5-4 | CASSLAGMGATQYF
TRBJ2-2 | many | TRBV6-5 | CASIGAGELFF
TRBJ2-5 | - | TRBV10-1 | CASSHGQGGMETQYF
TRBJ1-1 | - | TRBV6-5 | CASMEMVGNTEAFF
TRBJ2-2 | - | TRBV19 | CASSILAGDTGELFF
TRBJ2-3 | - | TRBV9 | CASSAYGTGNTDTQYF
TRBJ2-7 | - | TRBV28 | CASSTFSGGISYEQYF
TRBJ2-5 | - | TRBV14 | CASSPGLADQETQYF
TRBJ1-1 | - | TRBV5-1 | CASSLATANTEAFF
TRBJ2-3 | - | TRBV5-4 | CASSTGGGGRADTQYF
TRBJ2-5 | once | TRBV3-1/TRBV3-2 | CASSHLQETQYF
TRBJ2-2 | - | TRBV12-5 | CASGLVLGATGELFF
TRBJ2-5 | - | TRBV11-3 | CASSLLAASGGRETQYF
TRBJ2-2 | - | TRBV18 | CASSLEAGVPTGELFF
TRBJ2-7 | - | TRBV30 | CACSGTESYEQYF
TRBJ2-2 | - | TRBV14 | CASSQVAYTGELFF
TRBJ2-1 | - | TRBV5-1 | CASQLTGDNEQFF
TRBJ2-2 | - | TRBV5-1 | CASSRGGAGTNTGELFF
TRBJ1-1 | - | TRBV12-3/TRBV12-4 | CASRWTQNTEAFF
TRBJ1-4 | - | TRBV19 | CASSISGTVLEKLFF
TRBJ2-7 | - | TRBV5-1 | CASSPGTSGRGEQYF
TRBJ2-5 | few | TRBV6-5 | CASHPAGEETQYF
TRBJ2-5 | - | TRBV11-2 | CASSRTQKETQYF
TRBJ2-3 | - | TRBV7-5 | CARSFGTTSTDTQYF
TRBJ2-7 | - | TRBV28 | CASSSRGTAHYEQYF
TRBJ1-2 | - | TRBV13 | CASSPDRAMGYTF
TRBJ2-7 | - | TRBV6-1 | CVSREGQIYEQYF